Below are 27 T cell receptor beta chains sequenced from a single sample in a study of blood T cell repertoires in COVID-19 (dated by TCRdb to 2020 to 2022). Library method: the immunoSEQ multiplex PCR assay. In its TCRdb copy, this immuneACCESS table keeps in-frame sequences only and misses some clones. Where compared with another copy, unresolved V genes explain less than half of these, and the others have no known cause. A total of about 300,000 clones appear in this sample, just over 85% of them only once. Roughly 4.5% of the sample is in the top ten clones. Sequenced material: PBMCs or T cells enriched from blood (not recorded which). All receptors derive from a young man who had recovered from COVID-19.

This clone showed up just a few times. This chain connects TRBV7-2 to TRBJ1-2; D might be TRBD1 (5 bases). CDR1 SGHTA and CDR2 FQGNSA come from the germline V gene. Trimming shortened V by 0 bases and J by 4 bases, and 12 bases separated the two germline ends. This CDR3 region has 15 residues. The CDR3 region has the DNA TGTGCCAGCAGCTTAGCCCCGGGGGAGCTCTATGGCTACACCTTC. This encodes CASSLAPGELYGYTF.

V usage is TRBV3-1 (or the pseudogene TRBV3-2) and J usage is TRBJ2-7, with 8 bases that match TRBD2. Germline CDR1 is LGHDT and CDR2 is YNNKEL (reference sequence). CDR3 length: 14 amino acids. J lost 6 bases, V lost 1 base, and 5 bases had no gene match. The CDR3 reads CASSQALAEIEQYF. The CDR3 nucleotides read TGTGCCAGCAGCCAAGCACTAGCGGAGATCGAGCAGTACTTC.

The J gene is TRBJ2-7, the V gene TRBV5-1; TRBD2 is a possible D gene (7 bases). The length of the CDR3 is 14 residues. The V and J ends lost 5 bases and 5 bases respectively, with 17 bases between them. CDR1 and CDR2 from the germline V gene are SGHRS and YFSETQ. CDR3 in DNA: TGCGCCAGCAGGGGGGGGCCTTCGAACCACGAGCAGTACTTC. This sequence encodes CASRGGPSNHEQYF.

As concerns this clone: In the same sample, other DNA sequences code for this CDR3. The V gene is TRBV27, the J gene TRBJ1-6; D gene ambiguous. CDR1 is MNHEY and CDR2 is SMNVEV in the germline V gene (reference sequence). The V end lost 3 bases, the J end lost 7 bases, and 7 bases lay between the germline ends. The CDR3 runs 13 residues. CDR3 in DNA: TGTGCCAGCAGTTTTTCGCGGAATTCACCCCTCCACTTT. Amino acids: CASSFSRNSPLHF.

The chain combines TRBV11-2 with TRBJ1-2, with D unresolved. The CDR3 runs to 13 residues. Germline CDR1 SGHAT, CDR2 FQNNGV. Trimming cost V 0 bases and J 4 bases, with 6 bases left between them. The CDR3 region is CASSLDRGYGYTF. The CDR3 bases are TGTGCCAGCAGCTTAGATCGGGGCTATGGCTACACCTTC.

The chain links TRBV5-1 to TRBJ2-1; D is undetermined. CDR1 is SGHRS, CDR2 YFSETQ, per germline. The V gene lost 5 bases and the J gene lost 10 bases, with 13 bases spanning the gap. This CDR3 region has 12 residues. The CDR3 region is CASSLSTQEQFF. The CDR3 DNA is TGCGCCAGCAGTCTCTCGACTCAAGAGCAGTTCTTC.

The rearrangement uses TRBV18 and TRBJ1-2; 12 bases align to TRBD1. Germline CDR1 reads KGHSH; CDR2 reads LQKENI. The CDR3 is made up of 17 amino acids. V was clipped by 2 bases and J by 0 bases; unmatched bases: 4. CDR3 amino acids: CASSPGTGGPSNYGYTF. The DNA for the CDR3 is TGTGCCAGCTCACCAGGGACAGGGGGCCCCTCTAACTATGGCTACACCTTC.

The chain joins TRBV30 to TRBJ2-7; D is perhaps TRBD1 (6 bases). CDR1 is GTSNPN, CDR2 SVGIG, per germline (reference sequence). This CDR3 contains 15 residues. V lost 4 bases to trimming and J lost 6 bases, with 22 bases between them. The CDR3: CAWKSPGVKGSEQYF. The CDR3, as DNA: TGTGCCTGGAAATCCCCAGGGGTCAAAGGCAGCGAGCAGTACTTC.

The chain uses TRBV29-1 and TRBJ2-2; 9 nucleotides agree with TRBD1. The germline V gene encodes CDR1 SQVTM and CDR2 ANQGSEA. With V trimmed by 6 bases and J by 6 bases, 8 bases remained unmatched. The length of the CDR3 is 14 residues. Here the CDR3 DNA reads TGCAGCGTGCCGGGACAGGGTTTGGCCGGGGAGCTGTTTTTT. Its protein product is CSVPGQGLAGELFF.

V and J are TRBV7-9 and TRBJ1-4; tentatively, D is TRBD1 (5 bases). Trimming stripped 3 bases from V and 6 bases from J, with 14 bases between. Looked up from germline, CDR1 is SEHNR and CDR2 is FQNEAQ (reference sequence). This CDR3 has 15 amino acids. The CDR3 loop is CASSLMGRGDEKLFF. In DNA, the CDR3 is TGTGCCAGCAGCTTGATGGGGAGGGGAGATGAAAAACTGTTTTTT.

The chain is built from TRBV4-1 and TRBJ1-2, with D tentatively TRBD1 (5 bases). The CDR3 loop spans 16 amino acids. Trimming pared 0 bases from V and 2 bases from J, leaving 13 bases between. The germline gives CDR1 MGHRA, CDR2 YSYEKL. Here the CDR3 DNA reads TGCGCCAGCAGCCAAGATACGGCAGGGTCCAACTATGGCTACACCTTC. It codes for CASSQDTAGSNYGYTF.

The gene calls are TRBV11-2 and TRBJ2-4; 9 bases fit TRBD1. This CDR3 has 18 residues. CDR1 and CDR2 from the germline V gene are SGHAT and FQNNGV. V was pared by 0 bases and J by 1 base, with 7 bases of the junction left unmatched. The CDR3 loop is CASSLDGGQGMAKNIQYF. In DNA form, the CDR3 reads TGTGCCAGCAGCTTAGATGGAGGACAGGGGATGGCCAAAAACATTCAGTACTTC.

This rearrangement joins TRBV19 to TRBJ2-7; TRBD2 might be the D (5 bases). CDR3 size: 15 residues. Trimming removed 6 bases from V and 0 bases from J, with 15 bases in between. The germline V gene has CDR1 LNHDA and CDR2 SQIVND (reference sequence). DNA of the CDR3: TGTGCCAGTAGCGGGATAGGGTCGAGCTCCTACGAGCAGTACTTC. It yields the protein CASSGIGSSSYEQYF.

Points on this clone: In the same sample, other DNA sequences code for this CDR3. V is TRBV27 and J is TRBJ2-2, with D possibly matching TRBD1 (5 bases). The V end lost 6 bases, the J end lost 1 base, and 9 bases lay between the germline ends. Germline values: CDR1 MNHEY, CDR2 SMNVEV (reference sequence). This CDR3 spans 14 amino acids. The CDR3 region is CASSLTGNTGELFF. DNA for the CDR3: TGTGCCAGCAGCCTTACAGGGAACACCGGGGAGCTGTTTTTT.

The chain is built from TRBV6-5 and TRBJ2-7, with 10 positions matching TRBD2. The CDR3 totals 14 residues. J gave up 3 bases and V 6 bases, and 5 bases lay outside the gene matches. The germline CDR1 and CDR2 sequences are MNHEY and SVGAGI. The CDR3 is CASRRVAGGYEQYF. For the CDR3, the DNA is TGTGCCAGCAGACGAGTAGCGGGGGGCTACGAGCAGTACTTC.

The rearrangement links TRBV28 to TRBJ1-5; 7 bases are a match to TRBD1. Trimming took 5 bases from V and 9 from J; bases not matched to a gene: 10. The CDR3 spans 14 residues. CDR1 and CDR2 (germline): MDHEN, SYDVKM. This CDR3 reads CASSAPTGIRPQHF. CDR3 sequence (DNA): TGTGCCAGCAGTGCCCCGACAGGGATCAGGCCCCAGCATTTT.

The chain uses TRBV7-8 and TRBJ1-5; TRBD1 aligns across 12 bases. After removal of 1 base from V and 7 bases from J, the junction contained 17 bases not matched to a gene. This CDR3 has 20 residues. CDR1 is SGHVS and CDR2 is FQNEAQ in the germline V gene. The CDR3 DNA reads TGTGCCAGCAGCTTAGGAAACCGGGACAGGGGGCGCAGGGACGGGCAGCCCCAGCATTTT. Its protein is CASSLGNRDRGRRDGQPQHF.

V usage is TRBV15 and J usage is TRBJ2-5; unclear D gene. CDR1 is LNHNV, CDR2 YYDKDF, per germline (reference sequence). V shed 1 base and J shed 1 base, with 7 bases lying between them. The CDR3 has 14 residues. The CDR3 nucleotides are TGTGCCACCAGCAGAGTGCGTATCCAAGAGACCCAGTACTTC. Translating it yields CATSRVRIQETQYF.

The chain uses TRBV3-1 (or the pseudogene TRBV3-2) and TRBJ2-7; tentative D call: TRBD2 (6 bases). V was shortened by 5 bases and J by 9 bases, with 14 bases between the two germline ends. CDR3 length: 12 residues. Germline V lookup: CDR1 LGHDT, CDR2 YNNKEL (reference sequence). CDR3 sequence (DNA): TGTGCCAGCAGCTTCGGCCCGGAGGGGCAGTACTTC. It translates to CASSFGPEGQYF.

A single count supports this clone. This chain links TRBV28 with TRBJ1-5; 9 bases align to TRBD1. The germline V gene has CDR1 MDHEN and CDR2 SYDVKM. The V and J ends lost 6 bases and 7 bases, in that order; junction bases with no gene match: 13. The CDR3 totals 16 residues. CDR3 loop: CASRVTLGQGDQPQHF. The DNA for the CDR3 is TGTGCCAGCAGAGTTACCCTGGGACAGGGAGACCAGCCCCAGCATTTT.

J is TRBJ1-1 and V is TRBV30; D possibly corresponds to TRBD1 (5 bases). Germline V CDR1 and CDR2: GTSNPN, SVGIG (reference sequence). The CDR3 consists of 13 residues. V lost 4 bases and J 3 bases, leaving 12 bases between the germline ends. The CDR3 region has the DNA TGTGCCTGGACTCGGGGGGGGGACACTGAAGCTTTCTTT. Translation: CAWTRGGDTEAFF.

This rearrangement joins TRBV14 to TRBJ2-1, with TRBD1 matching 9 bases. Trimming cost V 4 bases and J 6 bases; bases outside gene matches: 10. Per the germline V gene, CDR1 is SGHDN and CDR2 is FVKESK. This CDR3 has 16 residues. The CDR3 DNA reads TGTGCCAGCAGCCGACGGAGGACAGGGGTAACCAATGAGCAGTTCTTC. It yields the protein CASSRRRTGVTNEQFF.

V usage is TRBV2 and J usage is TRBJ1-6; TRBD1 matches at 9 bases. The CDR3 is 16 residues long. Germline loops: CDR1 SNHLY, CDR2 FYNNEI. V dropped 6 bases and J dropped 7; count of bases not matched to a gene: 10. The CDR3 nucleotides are TGTGCCAGCAGCGGTAGGGACAGGGCTTCCAATTCACCCCTCCACTTT. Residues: CASSGRDRASNSPLHF.

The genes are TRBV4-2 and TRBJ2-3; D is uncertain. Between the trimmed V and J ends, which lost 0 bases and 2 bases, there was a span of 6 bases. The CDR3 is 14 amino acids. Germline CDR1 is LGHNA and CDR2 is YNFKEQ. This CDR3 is CASSQELHTDTQYF. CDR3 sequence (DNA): TGTGCCAGCAGCCAAGAACTTCACACAGATACGCAGTATTTT.

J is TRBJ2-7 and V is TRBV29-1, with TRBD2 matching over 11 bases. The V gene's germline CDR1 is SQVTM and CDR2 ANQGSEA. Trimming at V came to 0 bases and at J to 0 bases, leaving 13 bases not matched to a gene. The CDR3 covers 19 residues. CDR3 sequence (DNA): TGCAGCGTTGAAGATGGTAGCGGGAGGGCCGGTATGCCCTCCTACGAGCAGTACTTC. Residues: CSVEDGSGRAGMPSYEQYF.

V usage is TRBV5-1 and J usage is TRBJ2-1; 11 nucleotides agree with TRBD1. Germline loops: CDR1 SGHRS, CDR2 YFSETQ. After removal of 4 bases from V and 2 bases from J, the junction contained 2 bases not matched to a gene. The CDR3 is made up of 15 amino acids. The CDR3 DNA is TGCGCCAGCAGCCCGGGACAGGGGGCCTACAATGAGCAGTTCTTC. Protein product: CASSPGQGAYNEQFF.

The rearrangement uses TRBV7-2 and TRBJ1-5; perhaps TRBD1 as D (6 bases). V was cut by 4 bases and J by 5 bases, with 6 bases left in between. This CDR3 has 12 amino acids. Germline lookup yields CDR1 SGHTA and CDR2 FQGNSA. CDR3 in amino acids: CASSWTDQPQHF. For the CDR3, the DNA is TGTGCCAGCAGCTGGACAGATCAGCCCCAGCATTTT.